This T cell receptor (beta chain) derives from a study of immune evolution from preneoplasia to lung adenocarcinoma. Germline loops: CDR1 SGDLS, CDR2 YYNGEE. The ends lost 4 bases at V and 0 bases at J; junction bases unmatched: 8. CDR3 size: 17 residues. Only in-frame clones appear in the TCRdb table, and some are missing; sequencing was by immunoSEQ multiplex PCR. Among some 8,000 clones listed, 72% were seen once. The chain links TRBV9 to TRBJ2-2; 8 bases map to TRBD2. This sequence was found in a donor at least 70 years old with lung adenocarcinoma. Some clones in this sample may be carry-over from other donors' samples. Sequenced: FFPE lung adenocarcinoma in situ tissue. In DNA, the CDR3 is TGTGCCAGCAGCACCCGCCGGGGGGGGCCGAACACCGGGGAGCTGTTTTTT. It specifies CASSTRRGGPNTGELFF.